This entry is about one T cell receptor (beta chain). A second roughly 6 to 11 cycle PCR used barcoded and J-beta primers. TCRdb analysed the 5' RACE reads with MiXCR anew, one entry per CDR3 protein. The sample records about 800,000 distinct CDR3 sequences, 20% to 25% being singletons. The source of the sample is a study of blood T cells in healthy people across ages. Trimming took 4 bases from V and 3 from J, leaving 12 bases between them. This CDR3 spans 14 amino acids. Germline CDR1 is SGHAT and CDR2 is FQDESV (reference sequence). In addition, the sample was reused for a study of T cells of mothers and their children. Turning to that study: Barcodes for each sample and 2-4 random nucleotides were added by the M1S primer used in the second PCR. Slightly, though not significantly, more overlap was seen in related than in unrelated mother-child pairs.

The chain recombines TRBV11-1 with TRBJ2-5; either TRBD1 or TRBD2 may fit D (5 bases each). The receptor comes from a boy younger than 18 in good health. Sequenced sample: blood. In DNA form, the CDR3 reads TGTGCCAGCAGCTCCCGGGGCCCAAAAGAGACCCAGTACTTC. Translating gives CASSSRGPKETQYF.